Included here is one T cell receptor beta chain sequence, with context. In its sample, this clonotype was seen many times. Its antigen is not yet known. No base-level quality is on record; no much larger clone is a single base apart. Ophthalmopathy patients had moderately to severely active disease, Clinical Activity Score of at least 3, NOSPECS grade of at least 4, and disease duration under 3 months. Patients with other autoimmune diseases, uncontrolled infections, pregnancy or lactation were excluded from the study. Diagnosis relied on clinical symptoms, serum thyroxine, TRAb, thyroid ultrasound and orbital computed tomography. Using Ficoll-Paque density gradient centrifugation, PBMCs were isolated from about 9.4 ml of fresh peripheral blood. Trizol reagent was used to extract the total RNA, and its quality was then checked on an Agilent 2100 Bioanalyzer. TCR beta CDR3 regions were amplified from RNA transcripts for repertoire sequencing. The first round of RT-PCR was done with HTBI primers and the Qiagen OneStep RT-PCR kit, and was followed by a second round of multiplex PCR, then size selection and purification. Libraries were sequenced paired-end with 100 bp reads on an Illumina HiSeq2000. Turning to the authors' computational methods: Reads were processed with SOAPnuke, discarding reads with adapters, uncalled bases, mean Phred below 15, or no exact constant-primer or identifier match. COPE v1.2.5 was used to merge the high-quality paired reads. Unique nucleotide sequences were defined as clonotypes and aligned to IMGT TRB V, D and J references using MiTCR v1.1. Only V-J combinations with frequency above 0.0001 were analysed, covering approximately 99% of repertoires. For each V-J combination, a TCR clonal expansion and chaos score was defined as F50 clonal expansion divided by the chaos observed in the TCRdist matrix. Welch's t-statistics and random forest were used to reduce features to about a dozen V-J combinations, which were fed into a naive Bayes classifier. Thyroid-blood repertoire similarity was quantified with the Morisita-Horn index. TCRdb reworked the public reads: Q25 trimming with fastp, MiXCR clone assembly, productive beta chains retained. All rows with the same CDR3 protein become a single entry with the most common DNA and genes. These V and J calls originate from TCRdb's pipeline instead of the authors' own analysis. The sample data list about 500,000 distinct CDR3 sequences, and roughly an eighth of these were observed just once. The top ten constitute more than 8.5% of the sample.

The data stem from a study of Graves' ophthalmopathy and Graves' hyperthyroidism (dated by TCRdb to 2016 to 2019). About the investigation overall: Peripheral blood samples were taken at the time of initial diagnosis, before any treatment was given. The study used TCR beta repertoire signatures to distinguish Graves' ophthalmopathy from Graves' hyperthyroidism and to predict progression to ophthalmopathy. In total, 135 blood samples were TCR-sequenced: around 42 ophthalmopathy, 75 hyperthyroidism and approximately 17 hyperthyroidism-to-ophthalmopathy patients. To explore V-J signatures distinguishing ophthalmopathy from hyperthyroidism, a discovery set of roughly 100 patients (fewer than 45 ophthalmopathy, around 55 stable hyperthyroidism) was enrolled. An independent validation cohort comprised roughly 20 hyperthyroidism patients and around 16 patients who later progressed from hyperthyroidism to ophthalmopathy. In roughly six hyperthyroidism patients, the T-cell repertoire of thyroid tissue was compared with the T-cell repertoire of blood. Following sampling, methimazole starting at 30 mg daily was administered to hyperthyroidism patients, and high-dose intravenous methylprednisolone was administered to ophthalmopathy patients. For training and testing, the 100 or so patients in the discovery cohort were randomly divided in a 7:3 ratio.

Summary of the overall study and its limitations: Sample size was not predetermined statistically, and investigators were not blinded to group allocation. The 13-signature model separated ophthalmopathy from stable hyperthyroidism with over 85% sensitivity and around 84% specificity in cross-validation, and 80%/75% in the test set. In validation, the model predicted ophthalmopathy progression with less than 71% sensitivity and approximately 72% specificity; roughly 12 predicted patients were CT-confirmed with GO in a median of around 6 months. Most expanded thyroid clonotypes with frequency above 0.001 were also detected in blood, suggesting blood repertoires may reflect the thyroid immune response.

Material: blood. The clonotype comes from a woman in her twenties or thirties with Graves' ophthalmopathy. Donor details come from another sample of the same person, matched by shared clones.

This receptor has the CDR3 CASSSDRGAEQYF. The nucleotide sequence reads as follows: TGTGCCAGCAGCTCGGACAGGGGGGCCGAGCAGTACTTC. The V and J genes are TRBV11-2 and TRBJ2-7, and TRBD1 matches 10 of the central bases. The CDR3 spans 13 residues, from the cysteine through the phenylalanine. Only the CDR3 DNA is retained, 39 bases long and in frame from the first base. The germline V gene supplies CDR1 SGHAT and CDR2 FQNNGV. Ends trimmed: V by 4 bases, J by 6 bases; bases unmatched to a gene: 3. The entire variable domain, with the stretches around the CDR3 drawn from the reference TRBV11-2 and TRBJ2-7 proteins, is EAGVAQSPRYKIIEKRQSVAFWCNPISGHATLYWYQQILGQGPKLLIQFQNNGVVDDSQLPKDRFSAERLKGVDSTLKIQPAKLEDSAVYLCASSSDRGAEQYFGPGTRLTVT.